A single sample gave rise to the 15 T cell receptor beta chains below, sequenced in a study of CD8+ T cells in alopecia areata. Documented treatment: oral pan-JAK inhibitor, 5-10 mg twice daily. Sequencing relied on a cDNA template that was reverse transcribed from extracted RNA. Measured with immunoSEQ multiplex PCR; TCRdb has only the in-frame clones, and not every one. Altogether fewer than 250,000 clones are present, 40% to 55% being singletons, with the ten largest covering roughly 2.8%. Here the sequenced sample was CD4+ T cells sorted from blood, taken at approximately week 36, from a patient treated with tofacitinib. These receptors originate from a human donor with alopecia areata.

This clone was observed a handful of times. This chain joins TRBV28 and TRBJ2-4; 9 nucleotides match TRBD1. Germline loops: CDR1 MDHEN, CDR2 SYDVKM. The CDR3 is 14 residues long. The ends lost 11 bases at V and 1 base at J; junction bases unmatched: 6. The CDR3 spells CAASGTGAKNIQYF. The CDR3 DNA follows: TGTGCCGCCTCCGGGACAGGGGCCAAAAACATTCAGTACTTC.

The chain has TRBV7-2 and TRBJ2-7, with 8 positions matching TRBD2. The CDR3 is 16 residues long. Unmatched junction bases numbered 10, after V lost 4 bases and J lost 2 bases. CDR1 is SGHTA and CDR2 is FQGNSA in the germline V gene. This CDR3 is CASSSTLREAPYEQYF. Written as DNA, the CDR3 is TGTGCCAGCAGCTCGACTCTGCGGGAGGCCCCCTACGAGCAGTACTTC. The whole variable domain, remainder taken from reference TRBV7-2 and TRBJ2-7, is GAGVSQSPSNKVTEKGKDVELRCDPISGHTALYWYRQSLGQGLEFLIYFQGNSAPDKSGLPSDRFSAERTGGSVSTLTIQRTQQEDSAVYLCASSSTLREAPYEQYFGPGTRLTVT.

Here the CDR3 DNA reads TGTGCCAGCGTAAGAGACAGGGTCTCGACCGGGGAGCTGTTTTTT. This gives the protein CASVRDRVSTGELFF. The chain couples TRBV11-2 to TRBJ2-2; 7 bases match TRBD1. After removal of 8 bases from V and 5 bases from J, the junction contained 11 bases not matched to a gene. The germline V gene encodes CDR1 SGHAT and CDR2 FQNNGV. The CDR3 spans 15 residues.

V and J are TRBV15 and TRBJ2-4; 13 positions agree with TRBD2. The length of the CDR3 is 18 residues. The trim removed 5 bases at V and 0 bases at J, leaving 7 bases unmatched. Germline V gene data show CDR1 as LNHNV and CDR2 as YYDKDF (reference sequence). The CDR3 spells CATSLGTSGVLAKNIQYF. The CDR3 nucleotides are TGTGCCACCAGCCTCGGGACTAGCGGGGTGCTAGCCAAAAACATTCAGTACTTC. Variable domain in full (rest from reference TRBV15 and TRBJ2-4): DAMVIQNPRYQVTQFGKPVTLSCSQTLNHNVMYWYQQKSSQAPKLLFHYYDKDFNNEADTPDNFQSRRPNTSFCFLDIRSPGLGDTAMYLCATSLGTSGVLAKNIQYFGAGTRLSVL.

The chain joins TRBV29-1 to TRBJ1-5; D is possibly TRBD1 (5 bases). Germline V gives CDR1 SQVTM, CDR2 ANQGSEA. The V gene lost 4 bases and the J gene lost 3 bases, with 10 bases spanning the gap. The CDR3 is 13 residues long. The CDR3 sequence: CSVAGTANQPQHF. For the CDR3, the DNA is TGCAGCGTTGCAGGGACGGCCAATCAGCCCCAGCATTTT.

This clone appeared a few times. This chain links TRBV15 with TRBJ2-7; D remains unclear. Per the germline V gene, CDR1 is LNHNV and CDR2 is YYDKDF (reference sequence). With 5 bases removed from V and 5 bases from J, the gap between germline ends came to 7 bases. This CDR3 has 11 residues. The CDR3 loop reads CATSQGHEQYF. The CDR3 DNA sequence: TGTGCCACCAGCCAAGGGCACGAGCAGTACTTC.

The chain has TRBV30 and TRBJ1-5; possible D gene TRBD1, 5 bases. V was cut by 5 bases and J by 4 bases, with 15 bases left in between. From germline, CDR1 is GTSNPN and CDR2 SVGIG (reference sequence). The CDR3 consists of 14 residues. Here the CDR3 DNA reads TGTGCCTGGGGCGGGACCAGCAGGAATCAGCCCCAGCATTTT. It is translated as CAWGGTSRNQPQHF.

The rearrangement links TRBV7-9 to TRBJ2-1; possible D gene TRBD1, 5 bases. The CDR3 length is 13 residues. The V gene's germline CDR1 is SEHNR and CDR2 FQNEAQ (reference sequence). V shed 5 bases and J shed 8 bases, with 13 bases lying between them. CDR3 protein: CASSQIRADEQFF. CDR3 sequence (DNA): TGTGCCAGCAGCCAAATCAGGGCCGATGAGCAGTTCTTC.

The rearrangement joins TRBV6-6 to TRBJ1-5; possibly TRBD1 for D (6 bases). This CDR3 spans 15 amino acids. Looked up from germline, CDR1 is MNHNY and CDR2 is SVGAGI (reference sequence). V gave up 6 bases and J gave up 0 bases, with 12 bases separating them. CDR3 sequence: CASRPGTPSNQPQHF. CDR3 in DNA: TGTGCCAGCAGGCCCGGGACACCTAGCAATCAGCCCCAGCATTTT.

The chain couples TRBV28 to TRBJ1-1; 11 bases fit TRBD1. Germline V gives CDR1 MDHEN, CDR2 SYDVKM. The CDR3 is made up of 18 amino acids. V dropped 5 bases and J dropped 1; count of bases not matched to a gene: 12. The CDR3 loop is CASSTGQGAKVTNTEAFF. The CDR3 bases are TGTGCCAGCAGTACAGGACAGGGGGCGAAGGTTACGAACACTGAAGCTTTCTTT.

This clone was observed many times. V and J are TRBV7-9 and TRBJ2-1; D ambiguous. The CDR3 runs to 14 residues. V gave up 4 bases and J gave up 4 bases, with 11 bases separating them. Per the germline V gene, CDR1 is SEHNR and CDR2 is FQNEAQ (reference sequence). As DNA, the CDR3 is TGTGCCAGCAGCTCGATCGGGTTTTACAATGAGCAGTTCTTC. It codes for CASSSIGFYNEQFF.

This chain uses TRBV18 with TRBJ2-7, with 8 bases that match TRBD1. The CDR3 is 13 residues long. J lost 3 bases, V lost 5 bases, and 3 bases had no gene match. CDR1 and CDR2 from the germline V gene are KGHSH and LQKENI. The CDR3 loop is CASSRQGIYEQYF. DNA for the CDR3: TGTGCCAGCTCAAGACAGGGGATCTACGAGCAGTACTTC. Full variable domain (outside the CDR3, taken from reference TRBV18 and TRBJ2-7): NAGVMQNPRHLVRRRGQEARLRCSPMKGHSHVYWYRQLPEEGLKFMVYLQKENIIDESGMPKERFSAEFPKEGPSILRIQQVVRGDSAAYFCASSRQGIYEQYFGPGTRLTVT.

The rearrangement links TRBV9 to TRBJ2-7; the D gene is possibly TRBD2 (6 bases). The CDR3 covers 14 residues. V lost 3 bases and J 5 bases, leaving 15 bases between the germline ends. From germline, CDR1 is SGDLS and CDR2 YYNGEE. The CDR3 nucleotides are TGTGCCAGCAGCGGGCGAGAGGACTACAACGAGCAGTACTTC. This encodes CASSGREDYNEQYF. The whole variable domain, filled in from reference TRBV9 and TRBJ2-7, reads DSGVTQTPKHLITATGQRVTLRCSPRSGDLSVYWYQQSLDQGLQFLIQYYNGEERAKGNILERFSAQQFPDLHSELNLSSLELGDSALYFCASSGREDYNEQYFGPGTRLTVT.

The chain joins TRBV20-1 to TRBJ2-3; D ambiguous. This CDR3 spans 10 amino acids. Germline-derived CDR1 and CDR2 are DFQATT and SNEGSKA (reference sequence). With 8 bases removed from V and 1 base from J, the gap between germline ends came to 4 bases. CDR3 residues: CSFGTDTQYF. The CDR3 bases are TGCAGTTTCGGCACAGATACGCAGTATTTT.

This clone was seen a handful of times. The V and J genes are TRBV23-1 and TRBJ1-2, with 10 bases aligning to TRBD1. TRBV23-1 has ORF status, its function being uncertain. The CDR3 contains 15 residues. V was clipped by 8 bases and J by 0 bases; unmatched bases: 6. The CDR3 region is CASPDRGPSNYGYTF. The CDR3 DNA follows: TGCGCCAGCCCCGACAGGGGGCCCTCTAACTATGGCTACACCTTC.